This T cell receptor (beta chain) was identified during a study of T cells in Graves' hyperthyroidism and ophthalmopathy. This CDR3 contains 14 residues. V lost 5 bases and J lost 6, with 13 bases in between. Germline V CDR1 and CDR2: MNHNS, SASEGT. Amplification of TCR beta CDR3 regions used RNA as the template. HTBI primers were used for first-round RT-PCR of the TCR CDR3. TCRdb itself ran the multiplex PCR reads through MiXCR, one entry per CDR3 protein. The sample consists of hundreds of thousands of distinct CDR3 sequences, approximately 15% of them appearing once. This clonotype was seen repeatedly, ten times or more. A patient was excluded if there was uncontrolled infection, other autoimmune disease, pregnancy or lactation.

The sample comprised blood. The origin of this receptor is a woman aged 40 to 50 with Graves' ophthalmopathy. V and J are TRBV6-1 and TRBJ2-2, with D tentatively TRBD2 (5 bases). The CDR3 reads CASSMIRGAGELFF. The CDR3 DNA reads as TGTGCCAGCAGTATGATCCGGGGAGCCGGGGAGCTGTTTTTT.